This T cell receptor beta chain stems from a study of T cell responses to AZD1222 COVID-19 vaccine. Study summary: Analyses pooled second doses at about 4 or about 12 weeks.

The repertoire was sequenced with immunoSEQ multiplex PCR; TCRdb's copy has only in-frame clones and lacks some. The sample shows some 130,000 clones, about nine tenths of them seen only once. Germline CDR1 reads LGHDT; CDR2 reads YNNKEL (reference sequence). The CDR3 is 15 residues long. The V segment lost 1 base and the J segment 2 bases; nucleotides outside the gene matches: 4. The receptor was isolated from an adult in good health. This rearrangement joins TRBV3-1 (or the pseudogene TRBV3-2) to TRBJ2-7, with 8 bases identical to TRBD1. This sample comprised peripheral blood, obtained on day 0 of AZD1222 vaccination. The CDR3 region is CASSQGTGFPYEQYF. The DNA for the CDR3 is TGTGCCAGCAGCCAAGGGACAGGGTTCCCCTACGAGCAGTACTTC.